The present TCR beta chain was sequenced within a study of blood T cell repertoires in COVID-19. Across the whole study: T cells, B-cell-depleted T cells, or PBMCs provided the cDNA or gDNA that served as material.

In the study's own analysis: Scientists estimated how many nucleated cells there were by amplifying reference gene primers. TCRdb's copy holds only in-frame clones and misses some; the assay was immunoSEQ multiplex PCR. From that table come the V and J calls and clone size; the DNA was used to work out D and trimming. The sample records approximately 280,000 clones, around 89% being singletons. This CDR3 comprises 14 residues. Sequencing was carried out using peripheral blood. The sequence came from a man aged 35-49 years with acute or convalescent COVID-19. The chain has TRBV1 and TRBJ1-1. TRBV1 is reported as a pseudogene. The CDR3 region is CTSSHPGGNTEAFF. CDR3 nucleotides: TGCACCAGCAGCCATCCCGGGGGGAACACTGAAGCTTTCTTT.